This entry is about one TCR beta chain. This clonotype appeared a few times. Its antigen is still unknown. No base-level quality is on record; no much larger clone is a single base apart. The data stem from a study of T cell repertoires in cytomegalovirus infection (dated by TCRdb to the late 2010s). Turning to the overall study: Recently identified HLA-C-restricted CMV epitopes, whose presentation resists viral immunomodulation, were targeted by peptide stimulations together with well-studied HLA-B-restricted epitopes. Because public TCR beta signatures pointed to carriage of CMV infection together with the matching HLA type, the HLA type of each donor mattered for the analysis. Paper-wide results and their limitations: In the ex vivo response, HLA-C-restricted CMV-specific TCR beta clonotypes were dominant, and in two of eight donors the single most frequent clonotype came from this HLA-C-restricted group. In both this cohort and an independent roughly 330-donor cohort, the cumulative frequency of public TCR beta family members distinguished carriers of CMV infection plus the relevant HLA type.

Unmatched junction bases come to 11, with V trimmed by 4 bases and J by 5 bases. The CDR3 numbers 15 residues from cysteine through phenylalanine. Only the CDR3 region is kept as DNA, spanning 45 bases read in frame from base 1. The germline V gene supplies CDR1 SGHDT and CDR2 YYEEEE. The reads were generated on an Illumina HiSeq 1500. TCRdb applied fastp at Q25 and MiXCR to the public reads, then kept only in-frame beta chains. Rows are combined by CDR3 protein, so each entry shows the most common genes and DNA. In all, the sample holds 20,000 to 30,000 distinct CDR3 sequences, and 22% of those were seen once. About 91% of the sample is taken by the ten largest. The meaning of the sample's treatment or condition label: in vitro stimulation with specific CMV peptide epitopes to enrich CMV-specific T cells.

The sequence came from a human donor in good health (CMV status not recorded). Some clones in this sample may be carry-over from other donors' samples. Here the sequenced sample was CD8+ T cells from cultured PBMCs, taken from culture after CMV antigen stimulation. Recombination linked TRBV5-6 to TRBJ1-2, with 7 middle bases fitting TRBD1. The nucleotide sequence is TGTGCCAGCAGCCCCCCGACAGGGATGGAGTATGGCTACACCTTC. Translated, it reads CASSPPTGMEYGYTF. The entire variable domain, with the stretches around the CDR3 drawn from the reference TRBV5-6 and TRBJ1-2 proteins, is DAGVTQSPTHLIKTRGQQVTLRCSPKSGHDTVSWYQQALGQGPQFIFQYYEEEERQRGNFPDRFSGHQFPNYSSELNVNALLLGDSALYLCASSPPTGMEYGYTFGSGTRLTVV.